The rows below give T cell receptor beta chains drawn from one sample of a study of OX40 agonist ivuxolimab in advanced cancers. Assay: immunoSEQ multiplex PCR; the TCRdb copy retains only in-frame clones and omits some. The data hold tens of thousands of clones, with 89% observed a single time. The sequenced sample was CD4+ or CD8+ T cells sorted from blood, obtained in a trial of the OX40 agonist ivuxolimab. The receptor set was obtained from an adult with an advanced solid tumor such as melanoma, head and neck, liver or kidney cancer. The CDR3 runs from the conserved cysteine through the conserved F or W. The D gene is left open where the match is weak. Expanded clones are given a class, and other clones once, few, many or no size at all.

TRBV2	NA	TRBJ2-5	NA	TGTGCCAGCTGGGGTGAGACCCAGTACTTC	CASWGETQYF
TRBV5-1	NA	TRBJ2-1	NA	TGCGCCAGCAGCTTGGATCCGGCGAGCTCCTACAATGAGCAGTTCTTC	CASSLDPASSYNEQFF
TRBV7-9	NA	TRBJ2-1	TRBD1	TGTGCCAACGCCCCCAGACAGGGGCAGGGTGAGCAGTTCTTC	CANAPRQGQGEQFF
TRBV7-3	NA	TRBJ2-3	NA	TGTGCCAGCAGCCCCCGGGGGGCTAGCACAGATACGCAGTATTTT	CASSPRGASTDTQYF
TRBV6-5	NA	TRBJ2-7	TRBD1	TGTGCCAGCAGTCGGACAGGGACCTACGAGCAGTACTTC	CASSRTGTYEQYF
TRBV28	NA	TRBJ2-7	TRBD1	TGTGCCAGCAGTTCGCTGGGACAGGGGGCAGCGGGCGAGCAGTACTTC	CASSSLGQGAAGEQYF
TRBV5-6	NA	TRBJ1-1	NA	TGTGCCAGCAGCTTCGGGGAGACAGCGCTACCGTTTGAAGCTTTCTTT	CASSFGETALPFEAFF
TRBV11-1	NA	TRBJ1-1	NA	TGTGCCAGCAGCCCGGTTACGTTCACTGAAGCTTTCTTT	CASSPVTFTEAFF
TRBV6-1	NA	TRBJ1-3	TRBD1	TGTGCCAGCCACAGGGGTCCCGGAAACACCATATATTTT	CASHRGPGNTIYF
TRBV15	NA	TRBJ2-7	NA	TGTGCCACCAGCAGAGATGGGACCTACGAGCAGTACTTC	CATSRDGTYEQYF
TRBV5-4	NA	TRBJ2-5	TRBD2	TGTGCCAGCAGCCCTAACGGGGGGGCGGGGGAGACCCAGTACTTC	CASSPNGGAGETQYF
TRBV4-2	once	TRBJ2-7	TRBD1	TGTGCCAGCAGCCAACCCGACAGGGGCCACGAGCAGTACTTC	CASSQPDRGHEQYF
TRBV11-3	NA	TRBJ2-1	NA	TGTGCCAGCAGCTTATCTACAGGTGTTGAGCAGTTCTTC	CASSLSTGVEQFF
TRBV5-4	once	TRBJ2-7	TRBD2	TGTGCCAGCAGCTTTAATAGCGGGGGGCCCCCTTACGAGCAGTACTTC	CASSFNSGGPPYEQYF
TRBV14	few	TRBJ2-7	TRBD1	TGTGCCAGCAGCCCAAGGGACAGGGGGAACGAGCAGTACTTC	CASSPRDRGNEQYF
TRBV27	NA	TRBJ1-2	NA	TGTGCCAGCAGTCGTGTTCGGGATCTCGGGCATGGCTACACCTTC	CASSRVRDLGHGYTF
TRBV27	NA	TRBJ2-5	NA	TGTGCCAGCAGTTTCAGGAGGGAGAAAGAGACCCAGTACTTC	CASSFRREKETQYF
TRBV10-3	NA	TRBJ2-5	NA	TGTGCCATCAGTGAGTCTAGGCTCTTTGTTAGAGAGACCCAGTACTTC	CAISESRLFVRETQYF
TRBV5-1	NA	TRBJ2-5	NA	TGCGCCAGCAGCTTGGGGTCCCTCGACGAGACCCAGTACTTC	CASSLGSLDETQYF
TRBV4-1	NA	TRBJ1-2	NA	TGCGCCAGCAGCCAAGGAGGGGGGGAGGGCTACACCTTC	CASSQGGGEGYTF
TRBV7-6	NA	TRBJ1-1	NA	TGTGCCAGCAGCTCAAGGACGTCTGAAGCTTTCTTT	CASSSRTSEAFF
TRBV11-3	NA	TRBJ2-2	NA	TGTGCCAGCAGCGCGCAGGGGAAAGTAGAAGGGGAGCTGTTTTTT	CASSAQGKVEGELFF
TRBV7-9	NA	TRBJ1-1	TRBD1	TGTGCCAGCAGCCCCCAGGGGGGGAGGAAGGACACTGAAGCTTTCTTT	CASSPQGGRKDTEAFF
TRBV7-9	NA	TRBJ2-7	NA	TGTGCCAGCAGCTTAGCGGAAGAGCAGTACTTC	CASSLAEEQYF
TRBV4-1	NA	TRBJ1-2	NA	TGCGCCAGCAGCCAAGGGTCCCTAATCGGCTACACCTTC	CASSQGSLIGYTF
TRBV18	NA	TRBJ1-1	NA	TGTGCCAGCTCACTTTCCCCCACCATACAACAGAACTTGAACACTGAAGCTTTCTTT	CASSLSPTIQQNLNTEAFF
TRBV5-1	NA	TRBJ2-5	NA	TGCGCCAGCAGTAAGGGGACCCAAGAGACCCAGTACTTC	CASSKGTQETQYF
TRBV7-2	NA	TRBJ1-4	NA	TGTGCCAGCAGCTTATACGGCGAAAAACTGTTTTTT	CASSLYGEKLFF
TRBV5-8	NA	TRBJ1-5	NA	TGTGCCAGCAGCTTGAAGTGGCGGGATCAGCCCCAGCATTTT	CASSLKWRDQPQHF
TRBV7-9	NA	TRBJ2-3	TRBD1	TGTGCCAGCAGCTCCAGACAGGGGGCAAGAGATACGCAGTATTTT	CASSSRQGARDTQYF
TRBV6-6	NA	TRBJ1-1	NA	TGTGCCAGCAGTTCGGGGAACACTGAAGCTTTCTTT	CASSSGNTEAFF